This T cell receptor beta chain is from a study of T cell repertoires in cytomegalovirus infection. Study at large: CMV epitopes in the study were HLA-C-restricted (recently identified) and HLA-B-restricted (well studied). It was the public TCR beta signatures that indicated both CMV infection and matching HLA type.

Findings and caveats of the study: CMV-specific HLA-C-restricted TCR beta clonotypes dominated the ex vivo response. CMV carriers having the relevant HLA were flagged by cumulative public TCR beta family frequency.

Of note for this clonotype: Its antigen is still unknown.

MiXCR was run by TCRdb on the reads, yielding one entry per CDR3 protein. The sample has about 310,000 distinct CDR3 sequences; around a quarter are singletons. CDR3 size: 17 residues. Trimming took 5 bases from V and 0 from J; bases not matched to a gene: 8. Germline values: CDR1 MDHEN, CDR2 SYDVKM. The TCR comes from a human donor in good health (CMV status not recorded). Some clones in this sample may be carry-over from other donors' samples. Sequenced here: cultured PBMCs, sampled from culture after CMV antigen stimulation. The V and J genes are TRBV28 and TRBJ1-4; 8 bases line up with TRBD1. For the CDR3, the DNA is TGTGCCAGCAGTCTGTACGGACAGGGATCAACTAATGAAAAACTGTTTTTT. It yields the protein CASSLYGQGSTNEKLFF.